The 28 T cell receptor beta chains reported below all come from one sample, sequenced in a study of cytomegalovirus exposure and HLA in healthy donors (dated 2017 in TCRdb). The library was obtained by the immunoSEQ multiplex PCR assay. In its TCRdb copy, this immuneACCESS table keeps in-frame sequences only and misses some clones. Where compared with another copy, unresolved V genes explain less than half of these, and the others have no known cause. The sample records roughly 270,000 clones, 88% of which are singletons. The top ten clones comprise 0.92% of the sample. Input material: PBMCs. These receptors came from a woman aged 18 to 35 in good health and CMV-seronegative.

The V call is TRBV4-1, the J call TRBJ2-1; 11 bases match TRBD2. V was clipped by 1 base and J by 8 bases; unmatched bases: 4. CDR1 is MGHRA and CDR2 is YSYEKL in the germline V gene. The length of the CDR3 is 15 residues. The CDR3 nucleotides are TGCGCCAGCAGCCAAGTGCTAGCGGGAGGCCATGAGCAGTTCTTC. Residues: CASSQVLAGGHEQFF.

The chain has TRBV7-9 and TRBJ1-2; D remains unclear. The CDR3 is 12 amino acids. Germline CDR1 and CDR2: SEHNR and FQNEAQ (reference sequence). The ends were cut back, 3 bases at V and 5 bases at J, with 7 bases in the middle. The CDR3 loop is CASSLADYGYTF. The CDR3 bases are TGTGCCAGCAGCTTGGCAGATTATGGCTACACCTTC.

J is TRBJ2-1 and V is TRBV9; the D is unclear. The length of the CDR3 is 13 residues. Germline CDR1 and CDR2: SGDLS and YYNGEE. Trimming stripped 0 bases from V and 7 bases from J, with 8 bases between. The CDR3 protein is CASSVVPGNEQFF. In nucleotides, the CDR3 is TGTGCCAGCAGCGTAGTACCCGGGAATGAGCAGTTCTTC.

This CDR3 is CASSSRTSGRIGETQYF. Written as DNA, the CDR3 is TGCGCCAGCAGCTCAAGGACTAGCGGGAGAATTGGAGAGACCCAGTACTTC. The rearrangement links TRBV5-1 to TRBJ2-5; 13 positions agree with TRBD2. Germline assignment: CDR1 SGHRS and CDR2 YFSETQ. V was clipped by 3 bases and J by 4 bases; unmatched bases: 9. CDR3 length: 17 amino acids.

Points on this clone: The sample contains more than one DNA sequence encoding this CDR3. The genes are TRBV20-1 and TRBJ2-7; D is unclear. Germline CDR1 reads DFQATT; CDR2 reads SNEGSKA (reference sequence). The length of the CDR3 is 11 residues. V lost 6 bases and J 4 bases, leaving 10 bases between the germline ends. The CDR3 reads CSARLVYEQYF. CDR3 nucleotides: TGCAGTGCCCGACTCGTATACGAGCAGTACTTC.

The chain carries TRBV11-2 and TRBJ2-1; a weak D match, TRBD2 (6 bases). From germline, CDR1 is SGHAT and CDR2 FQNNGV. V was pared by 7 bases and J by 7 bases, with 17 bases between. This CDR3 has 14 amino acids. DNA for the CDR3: TGTGCCAGCACCATCGGGAGTAGTTTAAATGAGCAGTTCTTC. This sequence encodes CASTIGSSLNEQFF.

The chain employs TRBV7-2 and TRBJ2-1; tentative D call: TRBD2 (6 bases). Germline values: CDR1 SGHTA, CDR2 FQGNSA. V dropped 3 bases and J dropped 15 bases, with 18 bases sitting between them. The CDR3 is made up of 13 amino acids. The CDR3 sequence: CASSLFDGGRLFF. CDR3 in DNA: TGTGCCAGCAGCTTGTTCGACGGAGGGCGTCTGTTCTTC.

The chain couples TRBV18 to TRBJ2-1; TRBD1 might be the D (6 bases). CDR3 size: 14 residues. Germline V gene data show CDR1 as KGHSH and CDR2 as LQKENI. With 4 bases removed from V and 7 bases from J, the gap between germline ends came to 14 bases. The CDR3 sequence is CASSRQQGSNEQFF. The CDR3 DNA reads TGTGCCAGCTCACGTCAGCAGGGGAGTAATGAGCAGTTCTTC. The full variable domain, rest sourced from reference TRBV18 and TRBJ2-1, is NAGVMQNPRHLVRRRGQEARLRCSPMKGHSHVYWYRQLPEEGLKFMVYLQKENIIDESGMPKERFSAEFPKEGPSILRIQQVVRGDSAAYFCASSRQQGSNEQFFGPGTRLTVL.

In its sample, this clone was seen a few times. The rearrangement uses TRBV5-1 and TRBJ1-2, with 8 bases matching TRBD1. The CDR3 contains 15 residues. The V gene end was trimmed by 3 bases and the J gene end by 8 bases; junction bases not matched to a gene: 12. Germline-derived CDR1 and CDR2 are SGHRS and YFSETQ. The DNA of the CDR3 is TGCGCCAGCAGCTCTGGTGGGGCAGGGGGCGACGGCTACACCTTC. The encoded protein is CASSSGGAGGDGYTF.

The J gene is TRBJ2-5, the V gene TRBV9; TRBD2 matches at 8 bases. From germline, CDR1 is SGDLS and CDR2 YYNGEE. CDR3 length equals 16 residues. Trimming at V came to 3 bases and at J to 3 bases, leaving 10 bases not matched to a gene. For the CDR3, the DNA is TGTGCCAGCAGCGGCCCCCTTAGCGGGGTAAAAGAGACCCAGTACTTC. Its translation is CASSGPLSGVKETQYF.

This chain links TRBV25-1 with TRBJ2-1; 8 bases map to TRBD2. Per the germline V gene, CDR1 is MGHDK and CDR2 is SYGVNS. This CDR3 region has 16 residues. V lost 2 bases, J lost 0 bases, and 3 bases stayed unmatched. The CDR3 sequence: CASSEMSGSSYNEQFF. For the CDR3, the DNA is TGTGCCAGCAGTGAAATGAGCGGGAGCTCCTACAATGAGCAGTTCTTC.

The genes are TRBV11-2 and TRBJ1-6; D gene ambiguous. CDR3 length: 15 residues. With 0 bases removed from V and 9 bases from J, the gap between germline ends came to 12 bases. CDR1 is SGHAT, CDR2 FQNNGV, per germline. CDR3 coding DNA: TGTGCCAGCAGCTTAGACGGAGGGAAGGGTTCACCCCTCCACTTT. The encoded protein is CASSLDGGKGSPLHF.

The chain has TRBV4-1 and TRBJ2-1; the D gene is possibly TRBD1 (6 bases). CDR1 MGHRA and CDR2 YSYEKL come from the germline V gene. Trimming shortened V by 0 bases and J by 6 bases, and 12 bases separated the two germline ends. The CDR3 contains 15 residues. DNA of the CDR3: TGCGCCAGCAGCCAAGAGGGGGCAGGTGTCAATGAGCAGTTCTTC. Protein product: CASSQEGAGVNEQFF.

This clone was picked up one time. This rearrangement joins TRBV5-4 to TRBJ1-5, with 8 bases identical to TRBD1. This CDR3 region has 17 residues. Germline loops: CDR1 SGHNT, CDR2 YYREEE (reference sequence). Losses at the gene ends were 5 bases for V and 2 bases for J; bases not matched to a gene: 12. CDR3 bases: TGTGCCAGCAGTTCGACAGGGGAAGGAGTCGGCAATCAGCCCCAGCATTTT. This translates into CASSSTGEGVGNQPQHF.

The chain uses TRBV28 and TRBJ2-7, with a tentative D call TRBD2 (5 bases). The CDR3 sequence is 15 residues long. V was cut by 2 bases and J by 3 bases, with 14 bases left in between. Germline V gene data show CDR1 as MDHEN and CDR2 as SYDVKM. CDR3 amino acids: CASSLPLGSGYEQYF. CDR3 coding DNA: TGTGCCAGCAGTTTACCCCTGGGGAGCGGCTACGAGCAGTACTTC.

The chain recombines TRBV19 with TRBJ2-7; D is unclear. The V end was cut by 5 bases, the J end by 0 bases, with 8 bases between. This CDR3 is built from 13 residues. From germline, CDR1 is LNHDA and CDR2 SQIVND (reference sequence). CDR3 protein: CASSYGGSYEQYF. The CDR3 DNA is TGTGCCAGTAGTTATGGCGGCTCCTACGAGCAGTACTTC.

The CDR3 sequence is CASSPLLAVQETQYF. DNA for the CDR3: TGTGCCAGCAGTCCCTTACTAGCGGTCCAAGAGACCCAGTACTTC. V gene TRBV28 combines with J gene TRBJ2-5, with 8 positions matching TRBD2. V lost 5 bases to trimming and J lost 1 base; unmatched junction nucleotides: 6. Germline V gene lookup returns CDR1 MDHEN and CDR2 SYDVKM. The CDR3 is 15 amino acids.

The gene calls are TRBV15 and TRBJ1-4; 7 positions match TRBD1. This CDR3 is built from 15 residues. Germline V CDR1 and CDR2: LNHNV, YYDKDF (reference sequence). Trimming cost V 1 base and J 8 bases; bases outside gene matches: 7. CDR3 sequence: CATSRAGTEREKLFF. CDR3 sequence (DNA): TGTGCCACCAGCAGAGCCGGGACAGAAAGGGAAAAACTGTTTTTT.

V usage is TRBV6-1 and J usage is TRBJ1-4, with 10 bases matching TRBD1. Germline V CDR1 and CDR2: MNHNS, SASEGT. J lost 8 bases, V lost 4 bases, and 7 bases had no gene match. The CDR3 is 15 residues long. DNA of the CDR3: TGTGCCAGCAGTGCCGGGACAGGGGTGGTGGAAAAACTGTTTTTT. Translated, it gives CASSAGTGVVEKLFF.

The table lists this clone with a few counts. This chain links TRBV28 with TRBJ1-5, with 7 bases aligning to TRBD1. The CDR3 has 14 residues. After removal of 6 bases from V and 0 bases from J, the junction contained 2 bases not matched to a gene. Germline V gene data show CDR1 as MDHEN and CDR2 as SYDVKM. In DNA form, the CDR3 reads TGTGCCAGCAGGGGACAGCATAGCAATCAGCCCCAGCATTTT. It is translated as CASRGQHSNQPQHF.

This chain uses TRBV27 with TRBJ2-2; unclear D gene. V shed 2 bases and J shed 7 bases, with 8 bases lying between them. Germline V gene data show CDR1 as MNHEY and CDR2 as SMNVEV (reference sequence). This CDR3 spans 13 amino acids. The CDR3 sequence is CASSLGPFGELFF. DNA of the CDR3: TGTGCCAGCAGTTTAGGGCCCTTCGGGGAGCTGTTTTTT.

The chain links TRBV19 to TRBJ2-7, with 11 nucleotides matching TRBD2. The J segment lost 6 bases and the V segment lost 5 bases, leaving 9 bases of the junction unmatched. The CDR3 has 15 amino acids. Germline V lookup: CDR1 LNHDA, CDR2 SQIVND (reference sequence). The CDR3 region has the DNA TGTGCCAGTAGTCGGCGACTAGCGGGAATCGGCGAGCAGTACTTC. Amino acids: CASSRRLAGIGEQYF.

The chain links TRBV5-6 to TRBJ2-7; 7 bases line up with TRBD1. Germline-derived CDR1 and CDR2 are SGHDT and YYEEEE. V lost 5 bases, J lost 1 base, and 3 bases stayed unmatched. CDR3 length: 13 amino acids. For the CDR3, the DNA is TGTGCCAGCAGTATGGGACAGTCCTACGAGCAGTACTTC. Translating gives CASSMGQSYEQYF. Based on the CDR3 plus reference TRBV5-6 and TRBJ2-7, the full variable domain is DAGVTQSPTHLIKTRGQQVTLRCSPKSGHDTVSWYQQALGQGPQFIFQYYEEEERQRGNFPDRFSGHQFPNYSSELNVNALLLGDSALYLCASSMGQSYEQYFGPGTRLTVT.

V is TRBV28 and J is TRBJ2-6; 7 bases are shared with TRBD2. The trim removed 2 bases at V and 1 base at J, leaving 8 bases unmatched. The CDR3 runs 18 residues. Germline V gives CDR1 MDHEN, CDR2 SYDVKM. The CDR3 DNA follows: TGTGCCAGCAGTTTAGGGAGGGTTGAGGGGTCTGGGGCCAACGTCCTGACTTTC. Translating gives CASSLGRVEGSGANVLTF.

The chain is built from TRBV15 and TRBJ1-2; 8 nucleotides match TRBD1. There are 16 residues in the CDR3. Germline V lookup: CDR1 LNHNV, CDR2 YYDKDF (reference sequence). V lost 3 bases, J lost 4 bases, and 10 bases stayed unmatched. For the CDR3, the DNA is TGTGCCACCAGCAGGAACTTTAGACAGGGGCTCTATGGCTACACCTTC. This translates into CATSRNFRQGLYGYTF.

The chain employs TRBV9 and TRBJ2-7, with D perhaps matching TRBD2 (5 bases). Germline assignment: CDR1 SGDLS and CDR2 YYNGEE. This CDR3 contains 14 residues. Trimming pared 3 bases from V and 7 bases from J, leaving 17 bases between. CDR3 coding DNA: TGTGCCAGCAGCGGCGCGGGCACCACGAGGGAGCAGTACTTC. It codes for CASSGAGTTREQYF.

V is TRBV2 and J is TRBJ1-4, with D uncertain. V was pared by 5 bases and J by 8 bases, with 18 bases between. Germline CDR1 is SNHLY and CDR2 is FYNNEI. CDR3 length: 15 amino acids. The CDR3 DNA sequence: TGTGCCAGCAGTACGCGGGAGCTCGTGACCGAAAAACTGTTTTTT. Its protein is CASSTRELVTEKLFF.

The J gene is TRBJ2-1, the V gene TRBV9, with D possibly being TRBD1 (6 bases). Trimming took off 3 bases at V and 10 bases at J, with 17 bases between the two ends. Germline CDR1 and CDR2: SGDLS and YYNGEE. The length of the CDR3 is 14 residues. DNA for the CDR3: TGTGCCAGCAGCGAGAGGACAGTTGCAGGAGAGCAGTTCTTC. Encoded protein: CASSERTVAGEQFF. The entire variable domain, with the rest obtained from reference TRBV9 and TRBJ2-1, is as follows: DSGVTQTPKHLITATGQRVTLRCSPRSGDLSVYWYQQSLDQGLQFLIQYYNGEERAKGNILERFSAQQFPDLHSELNLSSLELGDSALYFCASSERTVAGEQFFGPGTRLTVL.